What follows is one T cell receptor beta chain and its context. Trimming took 0 bases from V and 3 from J; bases not matched to a gene: 4. The V gene's germline CDR1 is LGHNA and CDR2 YNFKEQ. The CDR3 sequence is 16 residues long. This entry belongs to a study of blood T cell repertoires in COVID-19. On the study more broadly: Acute and convalescent COVID-19 samples came from the United States, Italy and Spain. From T cells, B-cell-depleted T cells, or PBMCs came the material, which was cDNA or gDNA.

Original analysis: Amplification of reference gene primers was used by the study to estimate nucleated cell counts. Sequencing used immunoSEQ multiplex PCR; TCRdb keeps in-frame clones, though not all of them. The D gene and trimming were derived from the DNA, and the V and J assignments and clone size from that table. There are tens of thousands of clones in the sample; approximately 92% occur only once, and 6.9% lies in the top ten. Material: peripheral blood. The receptor was derived from a human donor in a cohort sampled during active COVID-19. This rearrangement joins TRBV4-2 to TRBJ1-4; TRBD1 matches at 7 bases. CDR3 region: CASSQDGGQSNEKLFF. The CDR3 region has the DNA TGTGCCAGCAGCCAAGATGGGGGACAGTCTAATGAAAAACTGTTTTTT.